The T cell receptor beta chain described here comes from a study of tissue T cells after allogeneic stem cell transplantation (dated by TCRdb to between 2021 and 2024). Study-level background: The study profiled TCR beta repertoires across many tissues from research autopsies of patients with and without GVHD, plus mouse models of GVHD. On the human side, the study was prospective and observational, with no blinding or randomization.

Libraries were made using the immunoSEQ multiplex PCR assay. TCRbeta CDR3 sequencing was performed at survey depth by Adaptive Biotechnologies, and CDR3 sequences, V/J genes, productive frequency and template counts were reported. TCR beta CDR3 regions were amplified from genomic DNA instead of RNA. As for how the authors treated the data: Jensen-Shannon divergence was used to quantify pairwise repertoire overlap between tissues, with a value of 1 indicating complete divergence and a value of 0 indicating identical repertoires. Based on pairwise JSD values, tissues were grouped by single-linkage agglomerative hierarchical clustering, and the results were shown as dendrograms. GLIPH2 was run on all patient samples with simulation_depth 1000, kmer_min_depth 3 and cdr3_length_cutoff 8, and groups with more than two unique CDR3s were retained. A standardized tissue-overlap score extrapolated Jaccard GLIPH-group overlap across patients to a standard repertoire size of 1000 clones. Associations of diversity with clinical or experimental variables used linear mixed-effect models with tissue fixed effects and individual random effects. Held by TCRdb, this immuneACCESS table contains in-frame sequences only and omits some clones. Under half of the omission traces to an unresolved V gene where checked; the cause of the rest is unknown. V and J calls and clone size follow that table, whereas D and trimming were derived from the DNA. Here the sample has 15,000 to 20,000 clones; roughly 70% occur a single time. Almost 0.95% of the sample goes to the ten largest clones.

Reading from cysteine to phenylalanine, the CDR3 counts 12 amino acids. Part of the CDR3 DNA is given, 33 bases translated from base 1. The germline V gene encodes CDR1 MSHET and CDR2 SYDVDS. V is reduced by 0 bases and J by 4 bases, leaving a spacing of 4 bases between them. This clone was detected only a few times. The antigen this receptor binds is unknown. Gene names and germline sequences refer to the mouse in this case. The observed sequence ends 1 residue before the CDR3 terminus, with the missing tail filled in from the germline J gene. Broad study findings and their caveats: Within patients, how anatomically similar the tissues were was a key factor in shaping TCR repertoire composition, regardless of disease or transplant status. Few T cell clones were found to be shared across patients, but shared repertoire signatures across patients were revealed in a tissue-specific fashion by motif-based clustering. In both patients and mice, T cells from blood and spleen covered only a limited part of the TCR repertoire found in tissues. Sampling depth was acknowledged as a limitation, and the patient cohort was both small and clinically heterogeneous. The study did not determine which tissue TCRs were alloreactive or antigen-specific, and some clones might have been persisting host cells.

Before genomic DNA isolation with the DNeasy Blood & Tissue Kit, mouse tissues were minced with razor blades in buffered saline. Here the chain combines TRBV29 and TRBJ2-7; the D gene cannot be resolved reliably. Sequencing input: spleen. The TCR was taken from a female BALB/c mouse in good health. The MHC haplotype that this mouse strain carries is H2-d. The CDR3 protein sequence reads: CASSLSQYEQYF. CDR3 DNA (partial): TGTGCTAGCAGTTTATCACAATATGAACAGTAC.